This note documents a single T cell receptor beta chain sequence. Its antigen specificity is not known. Per-nucleotide qualities are absent, and no much larger clonotype sits a single base away. The sample is drawn from a study of blood T cells in healthy people across ages (dated by TCRdb to between 2015 and 2017). About the investigation overall: In model experiments, roughly one uniquely barcoded TCR beta cDNA molecule per two T cells was captured by template switching. The study analyzed two additional independent replicas of 1 million unique cDNA reads from the same blood draw for two donors, one aged 18 to 30 and one aged 80 or older. The donors were split into four age groups: young (average roughly 15 years), middle-aged (39), aged (about 56) and long-lived (approximately 80). Age-related changes in TCR beta repertoire diversity were measured in the study by deep sequencing normalized with unique cDNA molecular identifiers. To avoid experimental bias, donors of different ages were randomly spread across the sequencing lanes. General study outcomes and caveats: Because the CMV infection status of the donors was unknown, age-related changes in expanded clonotypes may potentially have been confounded. Compared with the aged group, the long-lived group had more naive CD4+ T cells, fewer expanded clones and increased TCR diversity, suggesting age selection. The percentage of naive T cells measured by flow cytometry correlated strongly with observed TCR beta diversity. Estimates of total diversity based on one million sequenced T cells were considered lower bounds and underestimates. As age increased, observed TCR beta diversity per million T cells dropped in a roughly linear way, and a significant reduction was already evident by age around 41. Since profiling was done on bulk unsorted PBMCs, naive and antigen-experienced compartments could not be conclusively compared.

Donors were 35 to 40 systemically healthy Caucasian individuals from Russia aged roughly 6 to 100 years. Each donor gave ten milliliters of peripheral blood, drawn into EDTA-treated Vacutainer tubes. PBMCs were isolated by Ficoll-Paque density-gradient centrifugation, with at least 6 million obtained per sample. Total RNA was extracted from PBMCs with Trizol reagent, with at least 5.5 micrograms obtained per sample. Naive CD45RAhigh/CD27high T cell percentages were measured by flow cytometry on a PBMC aliquot from every donor. The protocol used for the library was 5' RACE. Instrument used: Illumina HiSeq 2500. A second PCR of 7 to 11 cycles was performed with a sample-barcoded 5' primer and a J-beta primer mix. A template-switch 5' adaptor carrying 12 random nucleotides introduced a unique molecular identifier onto each TCR beta cDNA molecule. Each sample yielded at least 2.5 million CDR3-containing paired-end reads. First-strand cDNA was synthesized from all RNA with the Mint cDNA synthesis kit, primed by a TRBC-specific oligonucleotide. Following uracil-DNA glycosylase treatment, a first 18-cycle PCR with universal primers M1SS and BC2_uni_R was performed on all cDNA. The authors' pipeline ran thus. For normalization, 1 million high-quality reads, each with a distinct molecular identifier, were randomly selected from each sample. Instead of being binned into consensus sequences, reads that shared molecular identifiers were thrown out. MiTCR, run with a Q25 quality threshold and the strictest error-elimination algorithm, handled CDR3 identification, clonotype clustering and error correction. A nonparametric unseen species model using Euler transformation provided a lower-bound estimate of total TCR beta diversity. In TCRdb, the public reads were trimmed at Q25 with fastp and aligned with MiXCR, with productive beta chains retained. Rows matching on CDR3 protein sequence are summarized as one entry with the most common DNA and genes. The V and J calls and clone size are TCRdb's, not the authors'. This sample holds some 790,000 distinct CDR3 sequences; about 28% were observed only once. Approximately 15% of the sample rests with the top ten.

This TCR came from a woman aged 80 or over in good health. The material sequenced was blood.

The DNA sequence is as follows: TGTGCCAGCAGCTTAAGGGACGGAAGCTCCTACAATGAGCAGTTCTTC. This encodes CASSLRDGSSYNEQFF. This sequence uses TRBV7-8 and TRBJ2-1; the D call is possibly TRBD1 or TRBD2, each sharing 5 bases. From the cysteine up to the phenylalanine, the CDR3 has a length of 16 residues. Only the CDR3 region is kept as DNA, spanning 48 bases read in frame from base 1. The junction shows trimming of 2 bases on V and 0 bases on J, plus 11 bases between the germline ends. Per the germline V gene, SGHVS is the CDR1 and FQNEAQ is the CDR2. Outside the CDR3, residues come from the reference TRBV7-8 and TRBJ2-1 proteins, so the full variable domain is: GAGVSQSPRYKVAKRGQDVALRCDPISGHVSLFWYQQALGQGPEFLTYFQNEAQLDKSGLPSDRFFAERPEGSVSTLKIQRTQQEDSAVYLCASSLRDGSSYNEQFFGPGTRLTVL.